The entry below describes one T cell receptor beta chain. Produced via immunoSEQ multiplex PCR; TCRdb's table is partial and in-frame only. Here the sample spans under 60,000 clones, roughly 90% being singletons. The data derive from a study of T cell changes during pregnancy in multiple sclerosis. This CDR3 region has 13 residues. Germline trimming cut 2 bases from V and 11 bases from J; bases unmatched to any gene: 3. Germline CDR1 LNHDA, CDR2 SQIVND (reference sequence). This material consisted of CD4+ T cells from peripheral blood mononuclear cells, taken after pregnancy. The chain recombines TRBV19 with TRBJ1-6, with TRBD1 matching over 7 bases. This clonotype was obtained from a female donor with multiple sclerosis, enrolled in a pregnancy study. CDR3 amino acids: CASSIQGVTPLHF. The CDR3, as DNA: TGTGCCAGTAGTATACAGGGGGTGACACCCCTCCACTTT.